Each of the 12 T cell receptor beta chains below was sequenced from the same sample in a study of cytomegalovirus exposure and HLA in healthy donors. With 60 Vbeta and 13 Jbeta primers, the PCR was carried out. The table came from immunoSEQ multiplex PCR; TCRdb's copy has only in-frame clones and leaves some out. The sample holds roughly 150,000 clones, 82% seen once. Sequencing was performed on PBMCs. These receptors all come from a man aged 25 to 40 in good health and CMV-seropositive.

The rearrangement joins TRBV18 to TRBJ1-3; D uncertain. CDR1 KGHSH and CDR2 LQKENI come from the germline V gene. The CDR3 is 17 residues long. Trimming left V 1 base short and J 5 bases short, with 18 bases between. The CDR3 DNA reads TGTGCCAGCTCACCACAACGGGGAAGGAGCGCTCGAAACACCATATATTTT. Translation gives CASSPQRGRSARNTIYF.

The chain has TRBV5-6 and TRBJ2-7; perhaps TRBD2 as D (5 bases). Trimming removed 2 bases at V and 1 base at J, with 10 bases between. The CDR3 is made up of 14 amino acids. In germline, CDR1 is SGHDT, CDR2 YYEEEE. The CDR3 DNA follows: TGTGCCAGCAGCTTACTAGACTCTTCCTACGAGCAGTACTTC. Amino acids: CASSLLDSSYEQYF.

The gene calls are TRBV5-1 and TRBJ1-3, with D unresolved. Per the germline V gene, CDR1 is SGHRS and CDR2 is YFSETQ. This CDR3 has 15 amino acids. V gave up 5 bases and J gave up 0 bases, with 12 bases separating them. CDR3 nucleotide sequence: TGCGCCAGCAGTGTCACGGAGTTCTCTGGAAACACCATATATTTT. Its protein product is CASSVTEFSGNTIYF.

The V gene is TRBV5-1, the J gene TRBJ2-3; D possibly corresponds to TRBD2 (6 bases). The V gene lost 7 bases and the J gene lost 4 bases, with 16 bases spanning the gap. The CDR3 contains 14 residues. Germline V gives CDR1 SGHRS, CDR2 YFSETQ. The CDR3 sequence is CASYIGGVADTQYF. The CDR3 nucleotides read TGCGCCAGCTACATCGGAGGGGTCGCAGATACGCAGTATTTT. Full variable domain (rest looked up from reference TRBV5-1 and TRBJ2-3): KAGVTQTPRYLIKTRGQQVTLSCSPISGHRSVSWYQQTPGQGLQFLFEYFSETQRNKGNFPGRFSGRQFSNSRSEMNVSTLELGDSALYLCASYIGGVADTQYFGPGTRLTVL.

This chain uses TRBV7-6 with TRBJ2-1; 9 nucleotides agree with TRBD2. The V gene's germline CDR1 is SGHVS and CDR2 FNYEAQ. There are 13 residues in the CDR3. J was trimmed by 8 bases and V by 3 bases; bases with no gene match: 2. CDR3 in DNA: TGTGCCAGCAGCTTCGGGACTAGCTATGAGCAGTTCTTC. This codes for CASSFGTSYEQFF. The entire variable domain, with the rest obtained from reference TRBV7-6 and TRBJ2-1, is as follows: GAGVSQSPRYKVTKRGQDVALRCDPISGHVSLYWYRQALGQGPEFLTYFNYEAQQDKSGLPNDRFSAERPEGSISTLTIQRTEQRDSAMYRCASSFGTSYEQFFGPGTRLTVL.

The DNA of the CDR3 is TGCGCCAGCAGCTTACGGGGGGCGGCGGATACGCAGTATTTT. Encoded protein: CASSLRGAADTQYF. The V and J genes are TRBV5-1 and TRBJ2-3, with D perhaps matching TRBD2 (7 bases). Germline assignment: CDR1 SGHRS and CDR2 YFSETQ. Trimming left V 2 bases short and J 6 bases short, with 13 bases between. CDR3 length equals 14 residues.

The chain has TRBV19 and TRBJ2-3; D unresolved. CDR3 length: 12 residues. CDR1 LNHDA and CDR2 SQIVND come from the germline V gene (reference sequence). V lost 9 bases and J 4 bases, leaving 11 bases between the germline ends. DNA of the CDR3: TGTGCCAGCCACGGGTCCCCAGATACGCAGTATTTT. Amino acid sequence: CASHGSPDTQYF.

The gene calls are TRBV5-6 and TRBJ2-3; TRBD2 aligns across 7 bases. Germline CDR1 reads SGHDT; CDR2 reads YYEEEE. This CDR3 is built from 14 residues. J was trimmed by 7 bases and V by 2 bases; bases with no gene match: 7. Here the CDR3 reads CASSLGLELNTQYF. The CDR3, as DNA: TGTGCCAGCAGCTTAGGACTAGAACTGAATACGCAGTATTTT.

The chain is built from TRBV5-6 and TRBJ2-1; D is perhaps TRBD1 (6 bases). This CDR3 region has 15 residues. The germline V gene encodes CDR1 SGHDT and CDR2 YYEEEE. Deletions cut 6 bases from V and 1 base from J, with 14 bases between. CDR3 amino acids: CASNLPQGSYNEQFF. The CDR3 DNA reads TGTGCCAGCAACCTCCCACAGGGTTCCTACAATGAGCAGTTCTTC.

The chain uses TRBV5-1 and TRBJ2-2, with D possibly TRBD1 on 6 matching bases. Trimming stripped 4 bases from V and 7 bases from J, with 17 bases between. The CDR3 totals 15 residues. Germline lookup yields CDR1 SGHRS and CDR2 YFSETQ. The CDR3 sequence is CASSDGAGDIGELFF. CDR3 in DNA: TGCGCCAGCAGCGACGGGGCTGGGGACATCGGGGAGCTGTTTTTT.

This clone has a handful of counts. The rearrangement links TRBV15 to TRBJ2-5, with 9 nucleotides matching TRBD2. Germline trimming cut 1 base from V and 5 bases from J; bases unmatched to any gene: 11. Germline-derived CDR1 and CDR2 are LNHNV and YYDKDF (reference sequence). The CDR3 covers 17 residues. As DNA, the CDR3 is TGTGCCACCAGCAGAGGCGAGGGCGGGGGGGCCAGGGAGACCCAGTACTTC. This codes for CATSRGEGGGARETQYF.

The V call is TRBV23-1, the J call TRBJ2-1, with D hard to call. TRBV23-1 is an open reading frame whose function is uncertain. The CDR3 totals 11 residues. With 4 bases removed from V and 6 bases from J, the gap between germline ends came to 4 bases. Here the CDR3 DNA reads TGCGCCAGCAGTCGGCCCAATGAGCAGTTCTTC. It translates to CASSRPNEQFF.